Each of the 14 T cell receptor beta chains below was sequenced from the same sample in a study of siplizumab effects on memory and regulatory T cells. TCRdb keeps only in-frame clones here, not all; method: immunoSEQ multiplex PCR. The sample lists more than 95,000 clones, about 93% occurring once. The material sequenced was Tregs sorted from blood. Source of these receptors: a human donor in good health.

The chain combines TRBV15 with TRBJ1-1, with D unresolved. The CDR3 is made up of 14 amino acids. CDR1 is LNHNV, CDR2 YYDKDF, per germline (reference sequence). The V and J ends lost 5 bases and 3 bases respectively, with 13 bases between them. CDR3 region: CATSPLLRDTEAFF. CDR3 nucleotide sequence: TGTGCCACCAGCCCTCTGCTGAGAGACACTGAAGCTTTCTTT.

V usage is TRBV7-9 and J usage is TRBJ1-1; D is unresolved. The CDR3 length is 13 residues. Trimming took 1 base from V and 8 from J, leaving 11 bases between them. Germline CDR1 SEHNR, CDR2 FQNEAQ (reference sequence). Here the CDR3 reads CASSLDGVGEAFF. DNA for the CDR3: TGTGCCAGCAGCTTAGACGGGGTGGGGGAAGCTTTCTTT.

The chain employs TRBV6-6 and TRBJ2-7; D may be TRBD2 (5 bases). Germline V gene lookup returns CDR1 MNHNY and CDR2 SVGAGI (reference sequence). V was clipped by 6 bases and J by 3 bases, with 12 bases between them. The CDR3 consists of 13 residues. Here the CDR3 reads CASRPTGVYEQYF. In DNA form, the CDR3 reads TGTGCCAGCAGGCCCACCGGGGTCTACGAGCAGTACTTC.

The chain employs TRBV6-6 and TRBJ2-3, with D uncertain. CDR1 and CDR2 from the germline V gene are MNHNY and SVGAGI (reference sequence). Trimming took 7 bases from V and 0 from J, leaving 11 bases between them. The CDR3 is made up of 14 amino acids. CDR3 DNA: TGTGCCAGCAAAGTGGGTACGAGCACAGATACGCAGTATTTT. It translates to CASKVGTSTDTQYF.

The rearrangement uses TRBV19 and TRBJ1-6; D unresolved. This CDR3 is 16 amino acids long. The V end lost 6 bases, the J end lost 0 bases, and 12 bases lay between the germline ends. The germline gives CDR1 LNHDA, CDR2 SQIVND (reference sequence). The CDR3 here is CASSTLRISYNSPLHF. CDR3 sequence (DNA): TGTGCCAGTAGCACTCTACGGATCTCCTATAATTCACCCCTCCACTTT.

The gene calls are TRBV18 and TRBJ2-3; D tentatively reads TRBD1 or TRBD2 (5 bases each). The germline V gene encodes CDR1 KGHSH and CDR2 LQKENI. The V end lost 4 bases, the J end lost 6 bases, and 11 bases lay between the germline ends. CDR3 length: 13 residues. The CDR3 is CASSRDRGDTQYF. CDR3 nucleotide sequence: TGTGCCAGCTCACGGGACCGCGGGGATACGCAGTATTTT.

This clone has only one observation. CDR3 sequence reads: CASSLGRDRQNIQYF. The CDR3 coding sequence is TGTGCCAGCAGCTTGGGTCGGGACAGGCAAAACATTCAGTACTTC. The V gene is TRBV7-3, the J gene TRBJ2-4, with 8 bases identical to TRBD1. Germline trimming cut 3 bases from V and 5 bases from J; bases unmatched to any gene: 6. The CDR3 length is 15 residues. CDR1 and CDR2 from the germline V gene are SGHTA and FQGTGA.

The V gene is TRBV4-2, the J gene TRBJ1-2; D gene unclear. V was clipped by 0 bases and J by 7 bases, with 12 bases between them. The CDR3 has 14 residues. Germline V gene data show CDR1 as LGHNA and CDR2 as YNFKEQ. The CDR3 loop reads CASSQDQGLGGYTF. The CDR3 region has the DNA TGTGCCAGCAGCCAAGATCAAGGGCTCGGTGGCTACACCTTC.

The chain has TRBV6-1 and TRBJ2-7; TRBD1 matches at 9 bases. Germline V gene sequence: CDR1 MNHNS, CDR2 SASEGT. This CDR3 contains 15 residues. Unmatched junction bases numbered 9, after V lost 6 bases and J lost 3 bases. The CDR3 sequence is CASSLNRGRIYEQYF. The CDR3 DNA is TGTGCCAGCAGCCTCAACAGGGGGCGTATCTACGAGCAGTACTTC.

This chain joins TRBV5-1 and TRBJ1-1, with 11 bases identical to TRBD1. The CDR3 runs 14 residues. The V segment lost 5 bases and the J segment 5 bases; nucleotides outside the gene matches: 5. Germline CDR1 reads SGHRS; CDR2 reads YFSETQ. The CDR3, as DNA: TGCGCCAGCAGTCCCGGGACAGGGGGAACTGAAGCTTTCTTT. The encoded protein is CASSPGTGGTEAFF.

Only a few counts were recorded for this clone. The chain combines TRBV30 with TRBJ2-7, with 7 bases matching TRBD1. J gave up 2 bases and V 4 bases, and 5 bases lay outside the gene matches. Germline loops: CDR1 GTSNPN, CDR2 SVGIG (reference sequence). There are 13 residues in the CDR3. This CDR3 reads CAWTGGPPYEQYF. The CDR3 DNA sequence: TGTGCCTGGACAGGGGGTCCACCCTACGAGCAGTACTTC.

The rearrangement links TRBV5-6 to TRBJ2-1; D is tentatively TRBD1 or TRBD2 (5 bases each). CDR3 length: 14 amino acids. V dropped 1 base and J dropped 13 bases, with 18 bases sitting between them. CDR1 is SGHDT, CDR2 YYEEEE, per germline. CDR3 nucleotides: TGTGCCAGCAGCTTGCCCTCGAGGGATGGGGCCCAGTTCTTC. This codes for CASSLPSRDGAQFF.

This clone was recorded once. The chain recombines TRBV29-1 with TRBJ2-7; D unresolved. Germline V lookup: CDR1 SQVTM, CDR2 ANQGSEA. This CDR3 region has 11 residues. The CDR3 region is CGGRVGDEQYF. In DNA, the CDR3 is TGCGGCGGTAGGGTCGGCGACGAGCAGTACTTC.

The rearrangement links TRBV4-1 to TRBJ1-2, with D possibly being TRBD1 (5 bases). The CDR3 is 13 residues long. The V gene's germline CDR1 is MGHRA and CDR2 YSYEKL. Trimming took 0 bases from V and 6 from J, leaving 8 bases between them. CDR3 residues: CASSQDWGDGYTF. CDR3 sequence (DNA): TGCGCCAGCAGCCAAGATTGGGGGGATGGCTACACCTTC.